The 5 T cell receptor beta chains below all came from one sample that was sequenced in a study of shared clonotypes between healthy human individuals. Generated by immunoSEQ multiplex PCR, the TCRdb table keeps only in-frame clones and is missing some. The sample has under 1,100,000 clones, roughly 75% seen once. Specimen: memory CD4+ T cells sorted from blood. Subset denoted: CD45RA-negative fraction. These receptors all come from a young man in good health.

This clone has a handful of counts. J is TRBJ1-1 and V is TRBV14; D ambiguous. V was clipped by 1 base and J by 5 bases, with 8 bases between them. The CDR3 is 13 residues long. Germline lookup yields CDR1 SGHDN and CDR2 FVKESK. The CDR3 nucleotides read TGTGCCAGCAGCCAAGTCCTGCAAACTGAAGCTTTCTTT. Amino acids: CASSQVLQTEAFF.

Concerning this clone: This probably arose from a read error, given a far larger clone one base away. The gene calls are TRBV6-6 and TRBJ1-5; D is uncertain. This CDR3 region has 13 residues. Germline CDR1 and CDR2: MNHNY and SVGAGI (reference sequence). The CDR3 DNA sequence: TGTACCAGCAGTTACGGGTTAAATCAGCCCCAGCATTTT. It encodes CTSSYGLNQPQHF.

Concerning this clone itself: The sample carries other DNA sequences with the same CDR3. The V and J genes are TRBV18 and TRBJ2-5, with D perhaps matching TRBD2 (6 bases). The ends were cut back, 3 bases at V and 5 bases at J, with 7 bases in the middle. CDR1 KGHSH and CDR2 LQKENI come from the germline V gene. The CDR3 extends over 12 amino acids. The CDR3 spells CASSPGLETQYF. The CDR3 DNA reads as TGTGCCAGCTCACCGGGACTCGAGACCCAGTACTTC.

The rearrangement links TRBV5-8 to TRBJ2-3, with no clear D. V lost 3 bases to trimming and J lost 0 bases, with 14 bases between them. CDR1 and CDR2 from the germline V gene are SGHTS and YDEGEE. CDR3 size: 16 residues. The CDR3 sequence: CASSSFAQASTDTQYF. CDR3 coding DNA: TGTGCCAGCAGCTCTTTTGCGCAGGCTAGCACAGATACGCAGTATTTT.

This clone was recorded at least ten times. The V call is TRBV9, the J call TRBJ2-5; D not resolved. CDR3 length equals 13 residues. V lost 4 bases, J lost 4 bases, and 11 bases lay in between. CDR1 SGDLS and CDR2 YYNGEE come from the germline V gene. The CDR3 spells CASSPQNRETQYF. The CDR3 DNA reads TGTGCCAGCAGCCCGCAGAACCGAGAGACCCAGTACTTC. The full variable domain, its missing parts supplied by reference TRBV9 and TRBJ2-5, is DSGVTQTPKHLITATGQRVTLRCSPRSGDLSVYWYQQSLDQGLQFLIQYYNGEERAKGNILERFSAQQFPDLHSELNLSSLELGDSALYFCASSPQNRETQYFGPGTRLLVL.